The present entry profiles one TCR beta chain with its context. Germline V gene lookup returns CDR1 MDHEN and CDR2 SYDVKM. V was clipped by 4 bases and J by 0 bases, with 13 bases between them. CDR3 size: 16 residues. In the study's own analysis: Reference gene primers were amplified, and this amplification served to estimate nucleated cell counts. Profiled with immunoSEQ multiplex PCR; TCRdb holds only in-frame clones, not every one. From that table come the V and J calls and clone size; the DNA was used to work out D and trimming. This sample has about 300,000 clones; 86% occur once, and the top ten carry roughly a tenth. The study recruited people aged about 18 to 90 years across about 25 US areas. The data stem from a study of blood T cell repertoires in COVID-19.

The sequence came from a woman under 30 who had recovered from COVID-19. V and J are TRBV28 and TRBJ1-3, with D possibly matching TRBD1 (5 bases). Sequencing used PBMCs or T cells enriched from blood (not recorded which). The CDR3 reads CASSSHGGFSGNTIYF. The CDR3 coding sequence is TGTGCCAGCAGTTCCCACGGGGGATTCTCTGGAAACACCATATATTTT. The full variable domain, rest sourced from reference TRBV28 and TRBJ1-3, is DVKVTQSSRYLVKRTGEKVFLECVQDMDHENMFWYRQDPGLGLRLIYFSYDVKMKEKGDIPEGYSVSREKKERFSLILESASTNQTSMYLCASSSHGGFSGNTIYFGEGSWLTVV.